This TCR beta chain was recorded in a study of shared clonotypes between healthy human individuals. Germline V lookup: CDR1 LNHNV, CDR2 YYDKDF (reference sequence). With 3 bases removed from V and 1 base from J, the gap between germline ends came to 6 bases. This CDR3 contains 13 residues. Splitting the CD4+ cells yielded a CD45RA+ naive subset and a CD45RA-negative memory subset. Sequencing was performed with immunoSEQ multiplex PCR; in TCRdb, only in-frame clones are kept and a portion is missing. The repertoire consists of more than 500,000 clones, with approximately 94% occurring once and the leading ten covering approximately 0.06%.

V is TRBV15 and J is TRBJ1-1; D is ambiguous. The sequence was collected from a woman in her thirties in good health. Sample: naive CD4+ T cells sorted from blood. Subset in this sample: CD45RA+ positively selected. DNA of the CDR3: TGTGCCACCAGCAGCCTGAGGAACACTGAAGCTTTCTTT. Protein product: CATSSLRNTEAFF.